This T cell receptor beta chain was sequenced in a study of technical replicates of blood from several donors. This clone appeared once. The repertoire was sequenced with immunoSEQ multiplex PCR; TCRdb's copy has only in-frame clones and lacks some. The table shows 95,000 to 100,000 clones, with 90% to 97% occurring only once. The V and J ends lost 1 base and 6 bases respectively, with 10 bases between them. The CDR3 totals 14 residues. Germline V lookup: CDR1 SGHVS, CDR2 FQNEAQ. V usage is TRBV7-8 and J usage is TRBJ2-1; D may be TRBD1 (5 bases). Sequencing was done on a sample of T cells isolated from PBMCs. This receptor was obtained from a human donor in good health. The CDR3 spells CASSLDFRGNEQFF. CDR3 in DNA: TGTGCCAGCAGCTTAGATTTTAGGGGCAATGAGCAGTTCTTC.